Below, 3 T cell receptor beta chains from the same sample are listed, as sequenced in a study of cytomegalovirus exposure and HLA in healthy donors (TCRdb year 2017). To prepare the library, the immunoSEQ multiplex PCR assay was applied. The multiplex PCR relied on a mix of 60 forward primers for TCR Vbeta segments and 13 reverse primers for TCR Jbeta segments. Imported from immuneACCESS, the table was reduced by TCRdb to in-frame sequences with V and J called. These copies leave out some clones; in studies compared against another copy, an unresolved V gene accounts for under half, and the cause of the remainder is not known. Recorded for this sample are under 150,000 clones; about four fifths of them occurred a single time. The top ten clones comprise roughly 1.2% of the sample. Material: PBMCs. Receptors originate from a male donor in good health and CMV-seropositive.

V usage is TRBV13 and J usage is TRBJ2-3; TRBD2 matches 7 bases. Germline CDR1 reads PRHDT; CDR2 reads FYEKMQ (reference sequence). V shed 2 bases and J 1 base; nucleotides not matched to a gene: 6. The CDR3 is 16 residues long. The CDR3 here is CASSLPSGIGTDTQYF. DNA of the CDR3: TGTGCCAGCAGCTTACCCAGCGGGATTGGCACAGATACGCAGTATTTT.

The chain combines TRBV5-4 with TRBJ2-7; D call uncertain. The CDR3 spans 12 residues. V gave up 0 bases and J gave up 3 bases, with 4 bases separating them. Germline CDR1 SGHNT, CDR2 YYREEE (reference sequence). DNA of the CDR3: TGTGCCAGCAGCTTGGATTACTACGAGCAGTACTTC. This gives the protein CASSLDYYEQYF.

The chain recombines TRBV9 with TRBJ2-5; D possibly corresponds to TRBD2 (5 bases). The CDR3 covers 14 residues. CDR1 is SGDLS and CDR2 is YYNGEE in the germline V gene. V was cut by 3 bases and J by 5 bases, with 14 bases left in between. The CDR3: CASSAGLGWETQYF. DNA of the CDR3: TGTGCCAGCAGCGCGGGGTTGGGTTGGGAGACCCAGTACTTC.